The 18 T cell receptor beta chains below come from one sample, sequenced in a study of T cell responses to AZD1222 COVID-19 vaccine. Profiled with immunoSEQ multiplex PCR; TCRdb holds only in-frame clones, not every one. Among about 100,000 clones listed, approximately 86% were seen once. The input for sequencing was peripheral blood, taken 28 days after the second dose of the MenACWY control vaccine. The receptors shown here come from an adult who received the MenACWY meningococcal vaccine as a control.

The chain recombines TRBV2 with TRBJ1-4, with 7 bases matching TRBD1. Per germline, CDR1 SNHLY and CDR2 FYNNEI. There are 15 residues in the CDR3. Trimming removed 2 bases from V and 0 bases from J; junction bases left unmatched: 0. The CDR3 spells CASSEQGATNEKLFF. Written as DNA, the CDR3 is TGTGCCAGCAGTGAACAGGGGGCAACTAATGAAAAACTGTTTTTT.

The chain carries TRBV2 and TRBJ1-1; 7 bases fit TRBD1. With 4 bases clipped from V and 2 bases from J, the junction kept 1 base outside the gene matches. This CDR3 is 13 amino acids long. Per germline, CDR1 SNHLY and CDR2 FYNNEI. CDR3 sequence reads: CASSVGGNTEAFF. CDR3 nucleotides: TGTGCCAGCAGTGTAGGGGGCAACACTGAAGCTTTCTTT. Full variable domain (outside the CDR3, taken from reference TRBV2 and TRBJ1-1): EPEVTQTPSHQVTQMGQEVILRCVPISNHLYFYWYRQILGQKVEFLVSFYNNEISEKSEIFDDQFSVERPDGSNFTLKIRSTKLEDSAMYFCASSVGGNTEAFFGQGTRLTVV.

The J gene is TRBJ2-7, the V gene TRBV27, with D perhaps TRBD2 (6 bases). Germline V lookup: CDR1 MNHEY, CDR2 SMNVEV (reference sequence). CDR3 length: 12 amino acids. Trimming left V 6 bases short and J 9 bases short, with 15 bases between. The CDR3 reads CASSSTSYVQYF. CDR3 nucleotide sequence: TGTGCCAGCAGCTCTACTAGCTATGTGCAGTACTTC.

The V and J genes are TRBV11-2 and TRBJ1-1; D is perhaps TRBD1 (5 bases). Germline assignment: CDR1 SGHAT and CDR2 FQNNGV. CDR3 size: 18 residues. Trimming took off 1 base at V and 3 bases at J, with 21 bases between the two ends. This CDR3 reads CASSLAYTGYQPYTEAFF. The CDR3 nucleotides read TGTGCCAGCAGCTTAGCCTATACAGGTTATCAACCCTACACTGAAGCTTTCTTT.

DNA of the CDR3: TGTGCCAGCAGCCCCGGACTAGCGGAAAGCTCCTACGAGCAGTACTTC. Encoded protein: CASSPGLAESSYEQYF. The rearrangement uses TRBV7-9 and TRBJ2-7; 10 bases are shared with TRBD2. Per germline, CDR1 SEHNR and CDR2 FQNEAQ (reference sequence). J lost 0 bases, V lost 5 bases, and 7 bases had no gene match. The CDR3 consists of 16 residues. The full variable domain, completed using reference TRBV7-9 and TRBJ2-7, is DTGVSQNPRHKITKRGQNVTFRCDPISEHNRLYWYRQTLGQGPEFLTYFQNEAQLEKSRLLSDRFSAERPKGSFSTLEIQRTEQGDSAMYLCASSPGLAESSYEQYFGPGTRLTVT.

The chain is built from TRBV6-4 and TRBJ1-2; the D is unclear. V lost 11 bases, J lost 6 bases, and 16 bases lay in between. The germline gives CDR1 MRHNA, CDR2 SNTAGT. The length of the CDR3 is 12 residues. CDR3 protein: CAGYYQRHGYTF. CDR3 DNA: TGTGCCGGCTATTACCAAAGACATGGCTACACCTTC.

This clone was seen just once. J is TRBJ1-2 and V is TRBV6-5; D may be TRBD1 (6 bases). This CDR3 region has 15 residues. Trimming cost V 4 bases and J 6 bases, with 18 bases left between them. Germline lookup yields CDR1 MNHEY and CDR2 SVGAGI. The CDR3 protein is CASSSLLLGADGYTF. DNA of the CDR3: TGTGCCAGCAGTTCTCTGTTGTTGGGGGCAGATGGCTACACCTTC.

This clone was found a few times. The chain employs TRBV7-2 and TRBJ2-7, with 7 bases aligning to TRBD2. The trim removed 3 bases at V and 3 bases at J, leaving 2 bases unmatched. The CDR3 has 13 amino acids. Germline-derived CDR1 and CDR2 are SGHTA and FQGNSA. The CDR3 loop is CASSFPSGYEQYF. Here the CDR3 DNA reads TGTGCCAGCAGCTTCCCTAGCGGCTACGAGCAGTACTTC.

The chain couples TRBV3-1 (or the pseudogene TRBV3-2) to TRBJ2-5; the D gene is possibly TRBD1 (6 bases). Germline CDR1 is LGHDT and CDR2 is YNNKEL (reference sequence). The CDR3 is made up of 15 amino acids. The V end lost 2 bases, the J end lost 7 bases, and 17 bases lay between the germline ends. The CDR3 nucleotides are TGTGCCAGCAGCCAAAGACAGGTCGACTCACGGACCCAGTACTTC. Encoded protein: CASSQRQVDSRTQYF.

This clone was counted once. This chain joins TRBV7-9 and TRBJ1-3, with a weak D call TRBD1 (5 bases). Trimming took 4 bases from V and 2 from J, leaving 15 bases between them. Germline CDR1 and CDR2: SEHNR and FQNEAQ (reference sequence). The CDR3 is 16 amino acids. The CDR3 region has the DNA TGTGCCAGCAGCTCGAGGGGAGGGATTACTGGAAACACCATATATTTT. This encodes CASSSRGGITGNTIYF.

CDR3 nucleotides: TGTGCCACCACGGGGGCCGTCACAGATACGCAGTATTTT. Its translation: CATTGAVTDTQYF. The chain has TRBV24-1 and TRBJ2-3; the D gene could be TRBD1 or TRBD2 (6 bases each). CDR3 length equals 13 residues. Trimming removed 8 bases from V and 2 bases from J, with 10 bases in between. Germline values: CDR1 KGHDR, CDR2 SFDVKD.

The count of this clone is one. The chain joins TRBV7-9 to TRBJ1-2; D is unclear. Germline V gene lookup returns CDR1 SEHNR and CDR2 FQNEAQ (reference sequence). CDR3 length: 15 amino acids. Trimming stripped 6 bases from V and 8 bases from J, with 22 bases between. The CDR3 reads CASSYAIPGMGGYTF. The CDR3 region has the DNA TGTGCCAGCAGTTATGCAATTCCCGGGATGGGCGGCTACACCTTC. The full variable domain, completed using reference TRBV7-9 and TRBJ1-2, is DTGVSQNPRHKITKRGQNVTFRCDPISEHNRLYWYRQTLGQGPEFLTYFQNEAQLEKSRLLSDRFSAERPKGSFSTLEIQRTEQGDSAMYLCASSYAIPGMGGYTFGSGTRLTVV.

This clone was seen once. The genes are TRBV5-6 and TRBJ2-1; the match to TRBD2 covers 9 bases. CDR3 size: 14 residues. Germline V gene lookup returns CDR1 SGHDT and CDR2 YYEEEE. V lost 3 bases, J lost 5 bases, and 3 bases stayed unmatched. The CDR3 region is CASSWRGGDNEQFF. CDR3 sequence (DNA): TGTGCCAGCAGCTGGCGGGGGGGCGACAATGAGCAGTTCTTC.

CDR3 nucleotides: TGTGCCAGCAGCTCAGAACCTTTGGAGACCCAGTACTTC. Its protein product is CASSSEPLETQYF. The chain links TRBV7-2 to TRBJ2-5; D remains unclear. Germline V lookup: CDR1 SGHTA, CDR2 FQGNSA. The CDR3 loop spans 13 amino acids. The germline V and J ends were trimmed by 4 bases and 5 bases, with 11 bases remaining between them.

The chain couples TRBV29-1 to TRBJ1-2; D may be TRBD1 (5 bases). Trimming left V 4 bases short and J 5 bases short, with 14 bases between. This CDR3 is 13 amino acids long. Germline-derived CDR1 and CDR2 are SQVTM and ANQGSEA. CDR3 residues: CSVAGQLQYGYTF. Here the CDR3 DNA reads TGCAGCGTTGCAGGACAACTGCAATATGGCTACACCTTC.

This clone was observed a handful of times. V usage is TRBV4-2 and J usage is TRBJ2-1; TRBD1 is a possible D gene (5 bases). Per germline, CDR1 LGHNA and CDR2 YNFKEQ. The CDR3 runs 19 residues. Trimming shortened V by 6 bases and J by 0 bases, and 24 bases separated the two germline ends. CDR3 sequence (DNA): TGTGCCAGCAGTCAGGACCTCGACAGTCCCTCGAGCTCCTACAATGAGCAGTTCTTC. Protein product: CASSQDLDSPSSSYNEQFF.

The CDR3, as DNA: TGTGCCAGTAGTATCCGACAGGGGGGCAAGAACTACGAGCAGTACTTC. It specifies CASSIRQGGKNYEQYF. The chain recombines TRBV19 with TRBJ2-7, with 9 bases identical to TRBD1. The CDR3 runs to 16 residues. V lost 3 bases, J lost 3 bases, and 9 bases stayed unmatched. Germline values: CDR1 LNHDA, CDR2 SQIVND (reference sequence).

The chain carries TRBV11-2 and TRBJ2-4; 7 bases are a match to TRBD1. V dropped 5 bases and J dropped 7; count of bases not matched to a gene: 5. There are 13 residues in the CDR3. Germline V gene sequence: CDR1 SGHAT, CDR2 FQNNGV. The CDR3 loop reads CASSLGTDNIQYF. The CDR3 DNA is TGTGCCAGCAGCCTCGGGACAGACAACATTCAGTACTTC.